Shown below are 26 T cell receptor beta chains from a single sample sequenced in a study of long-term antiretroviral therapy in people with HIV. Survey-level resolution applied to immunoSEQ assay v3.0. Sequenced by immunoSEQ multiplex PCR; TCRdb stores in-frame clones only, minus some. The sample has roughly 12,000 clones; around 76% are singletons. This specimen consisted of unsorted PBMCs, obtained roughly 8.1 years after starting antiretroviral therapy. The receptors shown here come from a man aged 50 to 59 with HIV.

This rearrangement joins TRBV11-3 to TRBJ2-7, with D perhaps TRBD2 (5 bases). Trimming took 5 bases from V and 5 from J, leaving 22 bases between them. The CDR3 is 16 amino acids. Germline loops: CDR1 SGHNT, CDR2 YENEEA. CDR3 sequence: CASSLSLEETGNEQYF. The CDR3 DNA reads TGTGCCAGCAGCCTTAGCCTCGAGGAGACGGGGAACGAGCAGTACTTC.

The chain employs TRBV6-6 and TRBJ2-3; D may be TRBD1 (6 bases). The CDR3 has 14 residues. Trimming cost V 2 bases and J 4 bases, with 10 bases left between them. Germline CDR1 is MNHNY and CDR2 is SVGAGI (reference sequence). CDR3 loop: CASSYLQGPDTQYF. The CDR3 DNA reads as TGTGCCAGCAGTTACCTACAGGGTCCAGATACGCAGTATTTT.

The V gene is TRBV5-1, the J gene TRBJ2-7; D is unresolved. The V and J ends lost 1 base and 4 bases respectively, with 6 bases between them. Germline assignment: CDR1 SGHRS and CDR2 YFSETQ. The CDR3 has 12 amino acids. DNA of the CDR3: TGCGCCAGCAGCTTGAACGGGTACGAGCAGTACTTC. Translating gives CASSLNGYEQYF.

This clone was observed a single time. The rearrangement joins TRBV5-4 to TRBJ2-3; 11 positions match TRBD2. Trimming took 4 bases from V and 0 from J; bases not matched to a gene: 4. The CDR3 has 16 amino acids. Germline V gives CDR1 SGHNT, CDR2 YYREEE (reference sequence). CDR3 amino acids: CASSKIAGGSTDTQYF. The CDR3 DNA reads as TGTGCCAGCAGCAAAATAGCGGGGGGGAGCACAGATACGCAGTATTTT. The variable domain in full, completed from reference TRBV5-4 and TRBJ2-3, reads ETGVTQSPTHLIKTRGQQVTLRCSSQSGHNTVSWYQQALGQGPQFIFQYYREEENGRGNFPPRFSGLQFPNYSSELNVNALELDDSALYLCASSKIAGGSTDTQYFGPGTRLTVL.

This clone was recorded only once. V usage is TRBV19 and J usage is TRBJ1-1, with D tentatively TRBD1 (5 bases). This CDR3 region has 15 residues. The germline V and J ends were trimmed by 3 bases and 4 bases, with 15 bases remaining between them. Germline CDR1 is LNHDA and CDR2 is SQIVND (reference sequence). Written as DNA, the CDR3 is TGTGCCAGTAGTATTCAGCCGGGGGGGAGCACTGAAGCTTTCTTT. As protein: CASSIQPGGSTEAFF.

The CDR3 bases are TGTGCCATCCCTGCCCGGGCTGGATCGGGCTACACCTTC. Protein: CAIPARAGSGYTF. This chain connects TRBV10-3 to TRBJ1-2; D remains unclear. CDR1 is ENHRY and CDR2 is SYGVKD in the germline V gene. V lost 8 bases, J lost 8 bases, and 18 bases lay in between. The CDR3 loop spans 13 amino acids.

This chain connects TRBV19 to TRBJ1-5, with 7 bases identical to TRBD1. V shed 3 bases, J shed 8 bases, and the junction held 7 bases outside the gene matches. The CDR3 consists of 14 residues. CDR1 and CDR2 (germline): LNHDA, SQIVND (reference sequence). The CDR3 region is CASSILQGSEPQHF. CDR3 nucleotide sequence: TGTGCCAGTAGTATCCTACAGGGGTCGGAGCCCCAGCATTTT.

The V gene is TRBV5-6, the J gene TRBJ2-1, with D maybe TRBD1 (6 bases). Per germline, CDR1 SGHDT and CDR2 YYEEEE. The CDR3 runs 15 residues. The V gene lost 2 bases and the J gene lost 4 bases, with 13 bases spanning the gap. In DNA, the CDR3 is TGTGCCAGCAGCTTCGGCAGGGGTGGATACAATGAGCAGTTCTTC. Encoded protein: CASSFGRGGYNEQFF.

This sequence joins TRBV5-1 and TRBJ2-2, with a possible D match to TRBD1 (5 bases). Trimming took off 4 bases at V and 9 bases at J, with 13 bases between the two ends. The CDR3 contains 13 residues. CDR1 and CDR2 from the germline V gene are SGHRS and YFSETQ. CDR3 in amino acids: CASSLTVGRELFF. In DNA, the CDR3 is TGCGCCAGCAGCCTGACAGTGGGGAGGGAGCTGTTTTTT.

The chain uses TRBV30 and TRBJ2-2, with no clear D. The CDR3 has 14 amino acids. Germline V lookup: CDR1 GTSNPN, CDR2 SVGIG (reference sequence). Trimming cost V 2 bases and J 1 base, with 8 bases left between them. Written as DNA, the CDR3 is TGTGCCTGGAGTCATGGTCTGAACACCGGGGAGCTGTTTTTT. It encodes CAWSHGLNTGELFF.

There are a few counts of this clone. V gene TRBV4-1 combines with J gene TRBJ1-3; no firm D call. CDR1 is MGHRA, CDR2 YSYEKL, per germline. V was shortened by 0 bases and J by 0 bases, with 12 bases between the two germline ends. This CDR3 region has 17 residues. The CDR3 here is CASSQDLGFRSGNTIYF. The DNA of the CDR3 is TGCGCCAGCAGCCAAGATCTCGGATTTCGCTCTGGAAACACCATATATTTT.

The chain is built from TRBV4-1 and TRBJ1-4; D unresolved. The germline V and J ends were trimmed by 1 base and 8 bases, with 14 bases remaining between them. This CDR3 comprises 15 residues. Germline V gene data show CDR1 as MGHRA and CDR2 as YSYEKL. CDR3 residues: CASSQVGMGLEKLFF. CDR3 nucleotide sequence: TGCGCCAGCAGCCAAGTCGGGATGGGGTTAGAAAAACTGTTTTTT.

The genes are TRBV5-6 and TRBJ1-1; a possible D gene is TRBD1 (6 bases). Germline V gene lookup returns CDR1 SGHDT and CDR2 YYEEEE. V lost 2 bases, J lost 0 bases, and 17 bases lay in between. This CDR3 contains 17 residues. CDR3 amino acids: CASSFSFVGGLNTEAFF. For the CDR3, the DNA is TGTGCCAGCAGCTTTTCCTTTGTAGGGGGGTTGAACACTGAAGCTTTCTTT.

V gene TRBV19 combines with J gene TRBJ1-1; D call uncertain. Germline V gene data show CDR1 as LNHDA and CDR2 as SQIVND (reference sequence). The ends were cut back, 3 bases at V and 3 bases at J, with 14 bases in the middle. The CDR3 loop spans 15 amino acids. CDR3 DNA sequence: TGTGCCAGTAGTATCGGCGGGGATCTCGACACTGAAGCTTTCTTT. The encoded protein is CASSIGGDLDTEAFF. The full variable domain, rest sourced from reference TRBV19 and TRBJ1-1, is DGGITQSPKYLFRKEGQNVTLSCEQNLNHDAMYWYRQDPGQGLRLIYYSQIVNDFQKGDIAEGYSVSREKKESFPLTVTSAQKNPTAFYLCASSIGGDLDTEAFFGQGTRLTVV.

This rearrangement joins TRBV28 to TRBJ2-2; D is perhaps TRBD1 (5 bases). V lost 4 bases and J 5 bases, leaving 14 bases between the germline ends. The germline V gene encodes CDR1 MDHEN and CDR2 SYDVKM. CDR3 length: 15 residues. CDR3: CASSSPRAGTGELFF. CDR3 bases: TGTGCCAGCAGTTCACCTCGGGCAGGGACCGGGGAGCTGTTTTTT.

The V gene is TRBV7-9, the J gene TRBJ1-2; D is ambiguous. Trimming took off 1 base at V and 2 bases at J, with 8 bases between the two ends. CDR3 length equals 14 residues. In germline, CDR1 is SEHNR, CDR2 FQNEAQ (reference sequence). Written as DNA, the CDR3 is TGTGCCAGCAGCTTAGGCCCAGCCAACTATGGCTACACCTTC. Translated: CASSLGPANYGYTF. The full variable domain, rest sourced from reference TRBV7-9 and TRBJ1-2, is DTGVSQNPRHKITKRGQNVTFRCDPISEHNRLYWYRQTLGQGPEFLTYFQNEAQLEKSRLLSDRFSAERPKGSFSTLEIQRTEQGDSAMYLCASSLGPANYGYTFGSGTRLTVV.

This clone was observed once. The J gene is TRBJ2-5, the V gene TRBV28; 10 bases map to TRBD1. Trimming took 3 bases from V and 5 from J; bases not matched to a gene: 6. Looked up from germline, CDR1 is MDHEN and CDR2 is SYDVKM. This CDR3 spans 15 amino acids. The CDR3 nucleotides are TGTGCCAGCAGTTTGGGGACAGGGGTATTGGAGACCCAGTACTTC. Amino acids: CASSLGTGVLETQYF.

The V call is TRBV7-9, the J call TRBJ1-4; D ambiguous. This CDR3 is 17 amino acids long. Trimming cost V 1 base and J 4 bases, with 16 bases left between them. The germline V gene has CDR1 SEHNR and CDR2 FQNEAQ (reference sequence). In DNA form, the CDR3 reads TGTGCCAGCAGCTTAGTAGGGTACCCGGAGGGTAATGAAAAACTGTTTTTT. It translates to CASSLVGYPEGNEKLFF.

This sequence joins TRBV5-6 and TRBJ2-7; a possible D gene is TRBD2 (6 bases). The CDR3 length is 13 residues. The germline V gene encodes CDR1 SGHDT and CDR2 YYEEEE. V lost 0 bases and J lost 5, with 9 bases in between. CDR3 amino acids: CASSLEWGDEQYF. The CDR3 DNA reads TGTGCCAGCAGCTTGGAATGGGGGGACGAGCAGTACTTC.

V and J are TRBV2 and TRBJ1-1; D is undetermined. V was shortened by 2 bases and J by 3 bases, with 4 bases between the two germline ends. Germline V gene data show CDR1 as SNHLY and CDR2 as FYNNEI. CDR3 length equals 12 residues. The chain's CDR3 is CASSELDTEAFF. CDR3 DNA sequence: TGTGCCAGCAGTGAACTGGACACTGAAGCTTTCTTT.

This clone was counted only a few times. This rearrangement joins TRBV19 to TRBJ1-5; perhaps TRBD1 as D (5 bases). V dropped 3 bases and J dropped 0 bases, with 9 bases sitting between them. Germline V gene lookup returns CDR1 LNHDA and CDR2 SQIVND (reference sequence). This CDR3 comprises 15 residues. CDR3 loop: CASSMGGYSNQPQHF. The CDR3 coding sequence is TGTGCCAGTAGTATGGGGGGGTATAGCAATCAGCCCCAGCATTTT.

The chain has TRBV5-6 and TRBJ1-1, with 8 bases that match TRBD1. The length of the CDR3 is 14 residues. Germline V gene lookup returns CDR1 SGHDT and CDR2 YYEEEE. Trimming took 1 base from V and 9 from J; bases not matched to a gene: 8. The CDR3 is CASSLSLDRAQAFF. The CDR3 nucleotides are TGTGCCAGCAGCTTGAGTTTGGACAGGGCGCAAGCTTTCTTT.

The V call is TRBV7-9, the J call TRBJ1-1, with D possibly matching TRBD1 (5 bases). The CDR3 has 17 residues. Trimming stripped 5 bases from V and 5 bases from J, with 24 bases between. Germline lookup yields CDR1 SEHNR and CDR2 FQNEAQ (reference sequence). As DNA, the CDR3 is TGTGCCAGCAGCGACACGACATCCAGGGCCTGGGAAACTGAAGCTTTCTTT. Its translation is CASSDTTSRAWETEAFF.

The CDR3 DNA reads TGCGCCAGCAGCCAAGGAAAGGGGGCACACACCATATATTTT. As protein: CASSQGKGAHTIYF. The chain recombines TRBV4-1 with TRBJ1-3; 7 bases agree with TRBD1. Germline CDR1 and CDR2: MGHRA and YSYEKL. Trimming cost V 1 base and J 8 bases; bases outside gene matches: 5. The CDR3 totals 14 residues.

The CDR3 DNA sequence: TGTGCCTGGAGCAACGGACAGGGTGAGGACTACGAGCAGTACTTC. It codes for CAWSNGQGEDYEQYF. The V and J genes are TRBV30 and TRBJ2-7, with 8 bases aligning to TRBD1. The CDR3 is made up of 15 amino acids. CDR1 is GTSNPN, CDR2 SVGIG, per germline (reference sequence). V lost 3 bases and J lost 3; bases outside the gene matches: 10.

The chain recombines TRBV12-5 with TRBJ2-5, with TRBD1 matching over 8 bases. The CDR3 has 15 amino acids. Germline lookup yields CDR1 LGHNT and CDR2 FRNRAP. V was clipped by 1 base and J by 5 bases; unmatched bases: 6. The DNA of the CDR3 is TGTGCTAGTGGTTTGGGCCAGGGGGCTAGCGAGACCCAGTACTTC. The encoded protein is CASGLGQGASETQYF.